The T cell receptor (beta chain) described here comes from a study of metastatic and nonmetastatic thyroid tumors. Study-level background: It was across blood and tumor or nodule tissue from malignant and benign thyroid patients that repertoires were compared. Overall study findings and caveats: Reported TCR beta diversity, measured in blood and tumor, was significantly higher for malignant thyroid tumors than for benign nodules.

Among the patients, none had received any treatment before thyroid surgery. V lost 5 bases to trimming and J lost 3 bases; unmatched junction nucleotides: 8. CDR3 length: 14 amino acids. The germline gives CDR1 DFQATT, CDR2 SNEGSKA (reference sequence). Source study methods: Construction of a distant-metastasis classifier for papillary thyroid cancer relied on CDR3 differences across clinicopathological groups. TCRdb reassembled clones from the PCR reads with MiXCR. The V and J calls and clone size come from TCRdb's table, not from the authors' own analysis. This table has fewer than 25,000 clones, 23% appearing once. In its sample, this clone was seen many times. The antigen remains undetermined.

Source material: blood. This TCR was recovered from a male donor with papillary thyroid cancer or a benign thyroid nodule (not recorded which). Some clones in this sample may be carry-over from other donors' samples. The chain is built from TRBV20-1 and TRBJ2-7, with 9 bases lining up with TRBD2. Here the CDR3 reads CSAEIAGAGYEQYF. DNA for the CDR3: TGCAGTGCTGAGATAGCGGGAGCTGGCTACGAGCAGTACTTC.